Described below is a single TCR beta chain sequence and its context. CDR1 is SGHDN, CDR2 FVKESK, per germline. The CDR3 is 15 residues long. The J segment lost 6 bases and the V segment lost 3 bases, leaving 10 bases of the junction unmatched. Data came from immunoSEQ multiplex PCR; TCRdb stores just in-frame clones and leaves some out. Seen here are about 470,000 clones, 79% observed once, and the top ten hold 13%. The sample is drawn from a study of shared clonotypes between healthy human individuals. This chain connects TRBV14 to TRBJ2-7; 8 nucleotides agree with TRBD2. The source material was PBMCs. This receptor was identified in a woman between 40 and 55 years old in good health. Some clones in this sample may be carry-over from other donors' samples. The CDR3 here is CASSQRGVAGSEQYF. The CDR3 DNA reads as TGTGCCAGCAGCCAGCGGGGTGTAGCGGGAAGCGAGCAGTACTTC.